This T cell receptor (beta chain) was identified in a study of T cell clonality in common variable immunodeficiency. This clone counts as medium-sized. Antigen unknown. The read finishes 3 residues shy of the CDR3 end, and the germline J gene is used to complete it. The protocol was immunoSEQ multiplex PCR, while the TCRdb copy is restricted to in-frame clones and leaves out a portion. The table lists about 28,000 clones, with no singletons. Germline V gives CDR1 SGHTA, CDR2 FQGNSA. The CDR3 length is 14 residues. V lost 3 bases, J lost 4 bases, and 2 bases stayed unmatched. Study observations and caveats: In common variable immunodeficiency, TCR beta chains reportedly carried fewer deletions and N-nucleotide insertions.

The specimen was peripheral blood mononuclear cells. The TCR comes from a human donor with common variable immunodeficiency. The gene calls are TRBV7-2 and TRBJ2-3; 9 bases map to TRBD2. CDR3 bases read: TGTGCCAGCAGCTTGGGGACTAGCTCAGATACG. The encoded protein is CASSLGTSSDT. The CDR3 in its entirety is CASSLGTSSDTQYF.